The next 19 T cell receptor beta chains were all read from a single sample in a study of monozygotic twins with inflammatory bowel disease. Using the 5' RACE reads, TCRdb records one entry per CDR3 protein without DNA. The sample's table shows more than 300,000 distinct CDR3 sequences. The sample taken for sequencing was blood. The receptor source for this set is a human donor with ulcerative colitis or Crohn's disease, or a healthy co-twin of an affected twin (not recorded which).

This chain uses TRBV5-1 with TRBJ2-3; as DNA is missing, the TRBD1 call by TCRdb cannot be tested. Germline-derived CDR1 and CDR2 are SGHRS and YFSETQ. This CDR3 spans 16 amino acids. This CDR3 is CASRRRGGPTTDTQYF.

CDR3: CSARHPRGQGGYTF. V gene TRBV20-1 combines with J gene TRBJ1-2; the D gene TCRdb calls, TRBD1, cannot be checked with no DNA. The germline gives CDR1 DFQATT, CDR2 SNEGSKA (reference sequence). The CDR3 covers 14 residues.

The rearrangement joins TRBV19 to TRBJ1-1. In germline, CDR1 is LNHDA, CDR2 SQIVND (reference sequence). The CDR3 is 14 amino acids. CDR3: CASSIGAQNTEAFF.

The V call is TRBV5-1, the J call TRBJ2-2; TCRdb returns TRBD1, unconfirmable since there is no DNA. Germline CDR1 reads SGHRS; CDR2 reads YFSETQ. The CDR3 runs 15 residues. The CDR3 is CASSPIPQGTGELFF.

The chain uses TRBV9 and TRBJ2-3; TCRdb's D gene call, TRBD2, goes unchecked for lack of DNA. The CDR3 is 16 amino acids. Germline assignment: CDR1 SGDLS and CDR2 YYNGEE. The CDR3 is CASSPHSGGAPDTQYF.

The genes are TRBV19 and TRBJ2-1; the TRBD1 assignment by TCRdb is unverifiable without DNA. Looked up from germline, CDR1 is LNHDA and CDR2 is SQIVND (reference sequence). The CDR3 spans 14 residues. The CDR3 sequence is CASSLRTGYNEQFF. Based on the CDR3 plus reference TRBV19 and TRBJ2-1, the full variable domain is DGGITQSPKYLFRKEGQNVTLSCEQNLNHDAMYWYRQDPGQGLRLIYYSQIVNDFQKGDIAEGYSVSREKKESFPLTVTSAQKNPTAFYLCASSLRTGYNEQFFGPGTRLTVL.

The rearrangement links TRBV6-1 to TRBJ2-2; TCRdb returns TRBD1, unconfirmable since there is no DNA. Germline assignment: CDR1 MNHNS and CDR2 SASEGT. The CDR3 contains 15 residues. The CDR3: CASRGQGGGTGELFF.

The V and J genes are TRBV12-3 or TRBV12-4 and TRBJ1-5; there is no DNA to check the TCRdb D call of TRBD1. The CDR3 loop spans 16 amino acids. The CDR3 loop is CASSFRGTGNNQPQHF.

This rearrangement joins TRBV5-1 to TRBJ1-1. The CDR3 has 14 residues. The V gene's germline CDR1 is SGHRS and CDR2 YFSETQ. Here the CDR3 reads CASSLARGSTEAFF.

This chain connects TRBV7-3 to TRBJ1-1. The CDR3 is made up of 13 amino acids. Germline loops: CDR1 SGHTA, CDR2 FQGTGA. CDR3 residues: CASSSDPNTEAFF. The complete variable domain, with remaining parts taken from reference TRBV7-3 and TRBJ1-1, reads GAGVSQTPSNKVTEKGKYVELRCDPISGHTALYWYRQSLGQGPEFLIYFQGTGAADDSGLPNDRFFAVRPEGSVSTLKIQRTERGDSAVYLCASSSDPNTEAFFGQGTRLTVV.

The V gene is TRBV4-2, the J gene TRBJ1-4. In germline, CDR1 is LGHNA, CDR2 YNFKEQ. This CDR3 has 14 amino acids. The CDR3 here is CASSQQVTNEKLFF.

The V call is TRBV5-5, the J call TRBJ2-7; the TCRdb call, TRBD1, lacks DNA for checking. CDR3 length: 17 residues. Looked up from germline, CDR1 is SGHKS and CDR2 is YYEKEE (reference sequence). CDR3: CASSLGARTGDAYEQYF.

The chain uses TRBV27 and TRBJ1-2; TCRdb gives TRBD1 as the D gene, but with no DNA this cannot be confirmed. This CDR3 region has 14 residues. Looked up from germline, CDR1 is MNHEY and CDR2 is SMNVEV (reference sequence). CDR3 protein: CASSLSTYGGGYTF.

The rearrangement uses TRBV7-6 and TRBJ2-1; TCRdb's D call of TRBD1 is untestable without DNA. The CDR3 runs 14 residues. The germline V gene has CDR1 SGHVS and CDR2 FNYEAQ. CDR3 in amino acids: CASSPNGQGNEQFF.

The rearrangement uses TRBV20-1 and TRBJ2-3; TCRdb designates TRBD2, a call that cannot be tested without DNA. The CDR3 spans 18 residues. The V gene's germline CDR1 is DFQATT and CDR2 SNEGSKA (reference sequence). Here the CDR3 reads CSARVTSGIRVSTDTQYF.

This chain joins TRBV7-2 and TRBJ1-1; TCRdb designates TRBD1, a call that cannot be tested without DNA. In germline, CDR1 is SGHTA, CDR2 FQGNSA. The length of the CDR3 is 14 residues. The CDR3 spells CASSLRAGSTEAFF.

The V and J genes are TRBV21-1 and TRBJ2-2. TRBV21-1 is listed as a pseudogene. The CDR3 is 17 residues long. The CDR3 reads CASSKVPNRPRDGELFF.

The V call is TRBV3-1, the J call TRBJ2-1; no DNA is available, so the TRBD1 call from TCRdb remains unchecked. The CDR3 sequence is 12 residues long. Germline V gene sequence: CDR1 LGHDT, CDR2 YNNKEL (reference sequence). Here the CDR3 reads CASGGALVEQFF.

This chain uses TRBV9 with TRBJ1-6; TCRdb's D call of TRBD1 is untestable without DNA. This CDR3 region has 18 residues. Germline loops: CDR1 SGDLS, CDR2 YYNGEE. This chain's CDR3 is CASSVEAGVTDYNSPLHF.